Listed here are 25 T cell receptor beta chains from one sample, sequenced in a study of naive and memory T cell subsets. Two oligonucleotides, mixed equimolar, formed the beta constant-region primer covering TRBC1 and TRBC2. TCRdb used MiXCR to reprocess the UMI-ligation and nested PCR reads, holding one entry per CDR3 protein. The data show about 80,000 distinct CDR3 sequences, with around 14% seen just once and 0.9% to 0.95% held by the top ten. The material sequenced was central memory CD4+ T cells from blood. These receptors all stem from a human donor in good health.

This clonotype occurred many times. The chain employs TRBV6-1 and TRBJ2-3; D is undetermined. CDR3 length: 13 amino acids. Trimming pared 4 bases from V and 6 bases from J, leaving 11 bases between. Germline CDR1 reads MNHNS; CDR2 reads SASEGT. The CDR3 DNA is TGTGCCAGCAGTGCAGATTACCGGGATACGCAGTATTTT. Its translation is CASSADYRDTQYF.

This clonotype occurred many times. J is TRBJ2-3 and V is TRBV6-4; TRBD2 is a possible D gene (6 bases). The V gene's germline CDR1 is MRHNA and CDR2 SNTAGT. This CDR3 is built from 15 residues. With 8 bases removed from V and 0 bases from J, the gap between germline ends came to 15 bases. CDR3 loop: CASRGLGASTDTQYF. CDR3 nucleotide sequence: TGTGCCAGCCGGGGACTCGGGGCTAGCACAGATACGCAGTATTTT.

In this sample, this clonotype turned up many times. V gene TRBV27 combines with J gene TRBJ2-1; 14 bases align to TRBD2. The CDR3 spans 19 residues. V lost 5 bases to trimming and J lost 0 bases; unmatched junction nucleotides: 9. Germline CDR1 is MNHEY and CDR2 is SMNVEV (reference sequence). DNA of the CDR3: TGTGCCAGCAGTCCCCTACCAGGGACTAGCGGGAGCTCCTACAATGAGCAGTTCTTC. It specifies CASSPLPGTSGSSYNEQFF.

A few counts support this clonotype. CDR3 in amino acids: CAGGNRGSGANVLTF. DNA of the CDR3: TGTGCCGGGGGCAACAGGGGATCTGGGGCCAACGTCCTGACTTTC. The gene calls are TRBV7-6 and TRBJ2-6; 7 nucleotides agree with TRBD1. CDR1 SGHVS and CDR2 FNYEAQ come from the germline V gene. This CDR3 spans 15 amino acids. The V gene end was trimmed by 11 bases and the J gene end by 1 base; junction bases not matched to a gene: 8.

Here the CDR3 DNA reads TGCAGTGCTTACGCCGGGACAGGGCCTGAAAAACTGTTTTTT. Protein: CSAYAGTGPEKLFF. The genes are TRBV20-1 and TRBJ1-4; 9 positions agree with TRBD1. Germline CDR1 DFQATT, CDR2 SNEGSKA (reference sequence). V was clipped by 5 bases and J by 7 bases; unmatched bases: 8. The CDR3 spans 14 residues.

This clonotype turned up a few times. The CDR3 DNA is TGTGCCAGCAGGCGGACAGGGGGTTTTGGAAACACCATATATTTT. Protein sequence: CASRRTGGFGNTIYF. The gene calls are TRBV28 and TRBJ1-3, with TRBD1 matching 10 bases. CDR1 and CDR2 from the germline V gene are MDHEN and SYDVKM. J gave up 3 bases and V 6 bases, and 5 bases lay outside the gene matches. The length of the CDR3 is 15 residues.

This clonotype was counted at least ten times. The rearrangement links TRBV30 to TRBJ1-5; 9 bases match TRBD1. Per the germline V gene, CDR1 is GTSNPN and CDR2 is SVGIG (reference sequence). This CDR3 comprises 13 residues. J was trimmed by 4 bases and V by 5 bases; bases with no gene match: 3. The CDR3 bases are TGTGCCTGGGACAGGGGGGGAAATCAGCCCCAGCATTTT. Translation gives CAWDRGGNQPQHF.

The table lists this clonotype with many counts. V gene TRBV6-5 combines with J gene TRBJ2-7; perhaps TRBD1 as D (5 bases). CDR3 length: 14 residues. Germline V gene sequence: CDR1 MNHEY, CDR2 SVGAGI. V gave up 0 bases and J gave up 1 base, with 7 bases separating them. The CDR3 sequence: CASSYSQGSYEQYF. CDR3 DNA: TGTGCCAGCAGTTACTCCCAGGGTTCCTACGAGCAGTACTTC.

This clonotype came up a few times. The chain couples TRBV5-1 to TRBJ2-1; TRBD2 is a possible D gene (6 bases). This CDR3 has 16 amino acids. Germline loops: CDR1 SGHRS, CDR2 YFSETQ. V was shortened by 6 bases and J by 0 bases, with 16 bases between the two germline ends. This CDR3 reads CASIGGAGTSYNEQFF. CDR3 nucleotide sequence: TGCGCCAGCATCGGAGGAGCGGGCACCTCCTACAATGAGCAGTTCTTC. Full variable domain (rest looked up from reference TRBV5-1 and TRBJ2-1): KAGVTQTPRYLIKTRGQQVTLSCSPISGHRSVSWYQQTPGQGLQFLFEYFSETQRNKGNFPGRFSGRQFSNSRSEMNVSTLELGDSALYLCASIGGAGTSYNEQFFGPGTRLTVL.

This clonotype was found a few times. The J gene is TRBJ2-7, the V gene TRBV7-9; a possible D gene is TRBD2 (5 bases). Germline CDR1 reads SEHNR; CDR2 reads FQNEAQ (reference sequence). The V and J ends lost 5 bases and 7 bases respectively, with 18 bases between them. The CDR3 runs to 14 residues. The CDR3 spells CASSPSRSGEEQYF. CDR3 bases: TGTGCCAGCAGCCCTAGCCGGTCCGGGGAAGAGCAGTACTTC.

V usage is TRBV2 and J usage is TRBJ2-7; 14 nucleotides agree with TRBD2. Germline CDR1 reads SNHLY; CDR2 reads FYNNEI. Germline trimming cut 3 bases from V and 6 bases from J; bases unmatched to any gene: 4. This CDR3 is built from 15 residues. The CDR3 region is CASSETSGRVAEQYF. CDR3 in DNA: TGTGCCAGCAGTGAGACTAGCGGGAGGGTAGCCGAGCAGTACTTC.

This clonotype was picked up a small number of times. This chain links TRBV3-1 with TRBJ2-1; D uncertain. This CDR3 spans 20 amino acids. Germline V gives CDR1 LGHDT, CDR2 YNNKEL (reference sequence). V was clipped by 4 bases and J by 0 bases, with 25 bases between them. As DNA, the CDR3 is TGTGCCAGCAGCCCCATAATGGGTGCTTTAGGGCAGAGCTCCTACAATGAGCAGTTCTTC. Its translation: CASSPIMGALGQSSYNEQFF.

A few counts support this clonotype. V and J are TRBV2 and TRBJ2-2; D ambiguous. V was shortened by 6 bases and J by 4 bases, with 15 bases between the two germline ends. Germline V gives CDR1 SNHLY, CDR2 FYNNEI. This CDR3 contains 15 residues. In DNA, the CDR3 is TGTGCCAGCAGCTGGACCTATTTAGGCACCGGGGAGCTGTTTTTT. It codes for CASSWTYLGTGELFF. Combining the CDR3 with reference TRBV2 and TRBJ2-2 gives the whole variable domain EPEVTQTPSHQVTQMGQEVILRCVPISNHLYFYWYRQILGQKVEFLVSFYNNEISEKSEIFDDQFSVERPDGSNFTLKIRSTKLEDSAMYFCASSWTYLGTGELFFGEGSRLTVL.

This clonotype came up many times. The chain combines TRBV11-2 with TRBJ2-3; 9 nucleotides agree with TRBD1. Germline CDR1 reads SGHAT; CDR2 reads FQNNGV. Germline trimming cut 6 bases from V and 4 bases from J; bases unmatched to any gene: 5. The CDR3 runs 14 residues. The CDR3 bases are TGTGCCAGCAGGCGACAGGGGGAGGCAGATACGCAGTATTTT. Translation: CASRRQGEADTQYF.

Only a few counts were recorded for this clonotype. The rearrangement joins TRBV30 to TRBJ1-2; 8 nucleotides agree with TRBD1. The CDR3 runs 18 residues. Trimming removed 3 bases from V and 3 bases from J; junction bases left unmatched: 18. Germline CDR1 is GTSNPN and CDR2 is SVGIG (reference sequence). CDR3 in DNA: TGTGCCTGGAGCCCCGGACAAGGACAGGGCGGAATATACTATGGCTACACCTTC. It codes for CAWSPGQGQGGIYYGYTF.

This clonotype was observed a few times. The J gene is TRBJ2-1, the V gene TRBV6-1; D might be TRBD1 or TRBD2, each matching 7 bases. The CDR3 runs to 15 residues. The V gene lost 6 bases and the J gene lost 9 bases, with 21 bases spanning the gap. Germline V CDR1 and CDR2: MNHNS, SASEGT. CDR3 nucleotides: TGTGCCAGCAGCATTCAAGACAGGGAGGGTGGTGAGCAGTTCTTC. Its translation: CASSIQDREGGEQFF.

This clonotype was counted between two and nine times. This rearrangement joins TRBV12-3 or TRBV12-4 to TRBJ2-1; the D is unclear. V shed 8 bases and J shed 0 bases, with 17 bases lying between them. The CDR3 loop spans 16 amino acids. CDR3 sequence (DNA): TGTGCCAGCGGTAATTGGGCGTCGAGCTCCTACAATGAGCAGTTCTTC. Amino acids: CASGNWASSSYNEQFF.

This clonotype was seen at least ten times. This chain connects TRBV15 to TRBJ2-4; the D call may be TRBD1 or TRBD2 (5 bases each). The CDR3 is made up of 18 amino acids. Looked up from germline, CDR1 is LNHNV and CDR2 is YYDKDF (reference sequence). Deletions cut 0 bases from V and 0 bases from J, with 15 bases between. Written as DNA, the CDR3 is TGTGCCACCAGCAGAGATACGAGGGGCACGATAGCCAAAAACATTCAGTACTTC. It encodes CATSRDTRGTIAKNIQYF. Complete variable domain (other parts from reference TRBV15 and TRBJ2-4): DAMVIQNPRYQVTQFGKPVTLSCSQTLNHNVMYWYQQKSSQAPKLLFHYYDKDFNNEADTPDNFQSRRPNTSFCFLDIRSPGLGDTAMYLCATSRDTRGTIAKNIQYFGAGTRLSVL.

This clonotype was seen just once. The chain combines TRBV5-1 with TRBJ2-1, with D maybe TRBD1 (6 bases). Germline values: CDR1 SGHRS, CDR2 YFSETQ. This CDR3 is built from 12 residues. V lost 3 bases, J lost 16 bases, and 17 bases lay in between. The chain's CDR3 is CASSWEWGLYFF. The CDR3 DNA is TGCGCCAGCAGCTGGGAGTGGGGGCTATATTTCTTC.

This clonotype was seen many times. The CDR3 region has the DNA TGCAGTGCTAGAGCCCCCCGTTCGACAGATACGCAGTATTTT. This encodes CSARAPRSTDTQYF. The chain carries TRBV20-1 and TRBJ2-3; D call uncertain. The CDR3 runs to 14 residues. Germline V gene sequence: CDR1 DFQATT, CDR2 SNEGSKA (reference sequence). With 1 base removed from V and 3 bases from J, the gap between germline ends came to 11 bases.

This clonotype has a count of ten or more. CDR3 loop: CASRPPGSTYEQYF. For the CDR3, the DNA is TGTGCCAGCCGCCCGCCGGGGTCGACCTACGAGCAGTACTTC. The chain has TRBV7-2 and TRBJ2-7; D is perhaps TRBD2 (5 bases). This CDR3 is 14 amino acids long. Germline loops: CDR1 SGHTA, CDR2 FQGNSA. Trimming took off 8 bases at V and 2 bases at J, with 16 bases between the two ends.

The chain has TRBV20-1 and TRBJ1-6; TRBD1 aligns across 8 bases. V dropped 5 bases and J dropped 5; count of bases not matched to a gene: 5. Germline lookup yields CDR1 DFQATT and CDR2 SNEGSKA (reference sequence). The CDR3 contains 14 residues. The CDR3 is CSAPNRGNNSPLHF. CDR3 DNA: TGCAGTGCTCCCAACAGGGGGAATAATTCACCCCTCCACTTT.

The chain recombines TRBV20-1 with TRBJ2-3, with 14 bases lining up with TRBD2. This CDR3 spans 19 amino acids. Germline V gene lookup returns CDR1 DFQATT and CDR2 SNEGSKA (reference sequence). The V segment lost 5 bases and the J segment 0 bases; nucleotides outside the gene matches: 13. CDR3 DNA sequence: TGCAGTGCTGCCCGACTAGCGGGAGGGCCGAGGGGCAGCACAGATACGCAGTATTTT. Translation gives CSAARLAGGPRGSTDTQYF.

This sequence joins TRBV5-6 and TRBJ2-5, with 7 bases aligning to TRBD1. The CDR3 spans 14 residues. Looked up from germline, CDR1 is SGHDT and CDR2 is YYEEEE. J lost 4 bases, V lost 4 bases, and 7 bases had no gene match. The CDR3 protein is CASSLSRGLETQYF. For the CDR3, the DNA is TGTGCCAGCAGCCTGAGCAGGGGGTTAGAGACCCAGTACTTC.

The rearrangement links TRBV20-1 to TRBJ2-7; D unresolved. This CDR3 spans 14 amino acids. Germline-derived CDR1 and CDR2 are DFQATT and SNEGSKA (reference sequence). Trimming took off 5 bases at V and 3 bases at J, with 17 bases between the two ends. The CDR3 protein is CSAAAPGQNYEQYF. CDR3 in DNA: TGCAGTGCTGCAGCTCCGGGTCAGAACTACGAGCAGTACTTC.